Listed here are 26 T cell receptor beta chains from one sample, sequenced in a study of shared clonotypes between healthy human individuals. The table came from immunoSEQ multiplex PCR; TCRdb's copy has only in-frame clones and leaves some out. Of just over 2,000,000 clones listed, approximately 94% are singletons. Terminally differentiated effector memory CD45RA+ cells were left out of the naive CD8 fraction, which was CD45RO-negative and positively selected for CCR7. The sequencing input was naive CD8+ T cells sorted from blood. All receptors derive from a man younger than 30 in good health.

This clone turned up a few times. This chain joins TRBV4-1 and TRBJ1-2; a weak D match, TRBD1 (5 bases). Germline V lookup: CDR1 MGHRA, CDR2 YSYEKL. The CDR3 length is 14 residues. Trimming left V 0 bases short and J 5 bases short, with 10 bases between. CDR3 region: CASSQDRTGYGYTF. The CDR3 DNA follows: TGCGCCAGCAGCCAAGATCGTACAGGATATGGCTACACCTTC.

This chain connects TRBV6-1 to TRBJ1-3; D is uncertain. Germline V CDR1 and CDR2: MNHNS, SASEGT. The CDR3 has 16 residues. V lost 1 base to trimming and J lost 2 bases, with 12 bases between them. As DNA, the CDR3 is TGTGCCAGCAGTGAAGTGTGGGCAGATGCTGGAAACACCATATATTTT. Translating it yields CASSEVWADAGNTIYF.

The rearrangement uses TRBV27 and TRBJ1-5; D is undetermined. This CDR3 has 15 amino acids. Germline V gives CDR1 MNHEY, CDR2 SMNVEV (reference sequence). Trimming shortened V by 5 bases and J by 0 bases, and 11 bases separated the two germline ends. The CDR3: CASSRTVDSNQPQHF. The CDR3 nucleotides are TGTGCCAGCAGTCGGACCGTAGATAGCAATCAGCCCCAGCATTTT.

The chain combines TRBV27 with TRBJ2-1, with TRBD2 matching over 14 bases. The CDR3 runs to 16 residues. CDR1 is MNHEY, CDR2 SMNVEV, per germline (reference sequence). With 3 bases clipped from V and 6 bases from J, the junction kept 4 bases outside the gene matches. DNA of the CDR3: TGTGCCAGCAGTTTTCCGGGACTAGCGGGAGTCAATGAGCAGTTCTTC. Amino acid sequence: CASSFPGLAGVNEQFF.

The CDR3 protein is CASSYDSDNYEQYF. CDR3 DNA sequence: TGTGCCAGCAGCTATGATTCCGATAACTACGAGCAGTACTTC. The chain recombines TRBV9 with TRBJ2-7; D gene ambiguous. The germline V and J ends were trimmed by 4 bases and 3 bases, with 14 bases remaining between them. CDR1 and CDR2 from the germline V gene are SGDLS and YYNGEE. CDR3 size: 14 residues.

This sequence joins TRBV9 and TRBJ2-1, with TRBD2 matching over 8 bases. CDR1 is SGDLS, CDR2 YYNGEE, per germline. V dropped 0 bases and J dropped 7; count of bases not matched to a gene: 6. This CDR3 region has 15 residues. The CDR3, as DNA: TGTGCCAGCAGCGTAGTCGAACTAGCGGCAAATGAGCAGTTCTTC. It specifies CASSVVELAANEQFF.

As for this clone: Other DNA sequences in this specimen translate into the identical CDR3. V gene TRBV27 combines with J gene TRBJ2-1, with TRBD2 matching 7 bases. Germline trimming cut 6 bases from V and 4 bases from J; bases unmatched to any gene: 9. The CDR3 contains 15 residues. Germline values: CDR1 MNHEY, CDR2 SMNVEV (reference sequence). The CDR3 sequence: CASSLRLAAYNEQFF. The CDR3 DNA reads as TGTGCCAGCAGCCTAAGACTAGCAGCTTACAATGAGCAGTTCTTC.

The rearrangement uses TRBV15 and TRBJ2-7; D is uncertain. Trimming took 0 bases from V and 1 from J, leaving 10 bases between them. The CDR3 has 15 amino acids. In germline, CDR1 is LNHNV, CDR2 YYDKDF (reference sequence). The CDR3, as DNA: TGTGCCACCAGCAGAGATCCGACGGCATCCTACGAGCAGTACTTC. Its protein product is CATSRDPTASYEQYF.

As DNA, the CDR3 is TGTGCCAGCAGCTCCCGGACTAGCGGGGGGGCCGGCGGGGAGCTGTTTTTT. Translated: CASSSRTSGGAGGELFF. The V gene is TRBV7-9, the J gene TRBJ2-2; 15 bases agree with TRBD2. J lost 7 bases, V lost 4 bases, and 7 bases had no gene match. Germline CDR1 SEHNR, CDR2 FQNEAQ (reference sequence). This CDR3 contains 17 residues. Complete variable domain (other parts from reference TRBV7-9 and TRBJ2-2): DTGVSQNPRHKITKRGQNVTFRCDPISEHNRLYWYRQTLGQGPEFLTYFQNEAQLEKSRLLSDRFSAERPKGSFSTLEIQRTEQGDSAMYLCASSSRTSGGAGGELFFGEGSRLTVL.

This clone was seen just once. The J gene is TRBJ2-7, the V gene TRBV7-9; perhaps TRBD1 as D (6 bases). The V gene's germline CDR1 is SEHNR and CDR2 FQNEAQ (reference sequence). The length of the CDR3 is 13 residues. The V end lost 7 bases, the J end lost 6 bases, and 16 bases lay between the germline ends. The CDR3 here is CASTQTGFGEQYF. The CDR3 DNA reads TGTGCCAGCACCCAAACAGGGTTCGGCGAGCAGTACTTC.

The chain combines TRBV14 with TRBJ2-3; 9 positions match TRBD1. Looked up from germline, CDR1 is SGHDN and CDR2 is FVKESK. V gave up 4 bases and J gave up 6 bases; unmatched junction bases: 11. The CDR3 has 16 amino acids. The DNA for the CDR3 is TGTGCCAGCAGCCTGCTTGCCGGACAGGGGTCCGATACGCAGTATTTT. Translating gives CASSLLAGQGSDTQYF. Full variable domain (remainder filled in from reference TRBV14 and TRBJ2-3): EAGVTQFPSHSVIEKGQTVTLRCDPISGHDNLYWYRRVMGKEIKFLLHFVKESKQDESGMPNNRFLAERTGGTYSTLKVQPAELEDSGVYFCASSLLAGQGSDTQYFGPGTRLTVL.

The chain combines TRBV10-1 with TRBJ2-3, with D possibly TRBD1 on 8 matching bases. Germline V gene lookup returns CDR1 WNHNN and CDR2 SYGVQD (reference sequence). The CDR3 loop spans 15 amino acids. V was trimmed by 9 bases and J by 2 bases, leaving 18 bases between them. The CDR3 region is CARSTGEGATDTQYF. The CDR3 coding sequence is TGCGCCAGATCGACAGGGGAGGGGGCCACAGATACGCAGTATTTT.

The chain carries TRBV11-2 and TRBJ2-7; D call uncertain. Germline V gene data show CDR1 as SGHAT and CDR2 as FQNNGV. The CDR3 is 13 residues long. V shed 5 bases and J shed 2 bases, with 10 bases lying between them. CDR3 amino acids: CASSPAPAYEQYF. The CDR3 coding sequence is TGTGCCAGCAGCCCCGCTCCAGCCTACGAGCAGTACTTC. The full variable domain, in which reference TRBV11-2 and TRBJ2-7 provide the parts outside the CDR3, is EAGVAQSPRYKIIEKRQSVAFWCNPISGHATLYWYQQILGQGPKLLIQFQNNGVVDDSQLPKDRFSAERLKGVDSTLKIQPAKLEDSAVYLCASSPAPAYEQYFGPGTRLTVT.

V gene TRBV10-3 combines with J gene TRBJ1-4, with D possibly matching TRBD1 (6 bases). Trimming pared 6 bases from V and 6 bases from J, leaving 11 bases between. Germline V lookup: CDR1 ENHRY, CDR2 SYGVKD. This CDR3 region has 13 residues. CDR3 DNA: TGTGCCATCAGGTCAGGGGAGGATGAAAAACTGTTTTTT. Translation gives CAIRSGEDEKLFF.

This clone was observed once. The V gene is TRBV5-1, the J gene TRBJ2-7; 11 bases align to TRBD2. Germline CDR1 is SGHRS and CDR2 is YFSETQ. The CDR3 runs 17 residues. J was trimmed by 2 bases and V by 3 bases; bases with no gene match: 10. This chain's CDR3 is CASSSPFLAGGTYEQYF. In DNA, the CDR3 is TGCGCCAGCAGCTCCCCGTTCCTAGCGGGGGGAACCTACGAGCAGTACTTC. Supplemented by reference TRBV5-1 and TRBJ2-7, the full variable domain reads KAGVTQTPRYLIKTRGQQVTLSCSPISGHRSVSWYQQTPGQGLQFLFEYFSETQRNKGNFPGRFSGRQFSNSRSEMNVSTLELGDSALYLCASSSPFLAGGTYEQYFGPGTRLTVT.

This chain links TRBV7-9 with TRBJ1-2; possible D gene TRBD1, 6 bases. Germline V gene sequence: CDR1 SEHNR, CDR2 FQNEAQ (reference sequence). The CDR3 is made up of 15 amino acids. V lost 5 bases and J lost 8, with 21 bases in between. The CDR3 DNA is TGTGCCAGCAGCCCGCCCGGGACACAGATTTGGGGCTACACCTTC. It yields the protein CASSPPGTQIWGYTF.

The V and J genes are TRBV10-3 and TRBJ2-7; 8 bases map to TRBD1. The CDR3 has 12 residues. CDR1 is ENHRY and CDR2 is SYGVKD in the germline V gene. V lost 6 bases, J lost 5 bases, and 3 bases stayed unmatched. In DNA form, the CDR3 reads TGTGCCATCAGAGGACAGGGCAACGAGCAGTACTTC. Translation: CAIRGQGNEQYF.

The chain combines TRBV7-8 with TRBJ2-7; D remains ambiguous. CDR1 and CDR2 (germline): SGHVS, FQNEAQ. CDR3 size: 13 residues. V lost 2 bases to trimming and J lost 3 bases, with 8 bases between them. The CDR3: CASSLFGYYEQYF. In DNA form, the CDR3 reads TGTGCCAGCAGCTTATTTGGGTACTACGAGCAGTACTTC.

Here the CDR3 reads CASSASSNTEAFF. CDR3 bases: TGTGCCAGCAGTGCCTCCAGCAACACTGAAGCTTTCTTT. This chain connects TRBV25-1 to TRBJ1-1; no clear D. Deletions cut 4 bases from V and 2 bases from J, with 8 bases between. The V gene's germline CDR1 is MGHDK and CDR2 SYGVNS. CDR3 length: 13 residues.

V is TRBV4-3 and J is TRBJ2-4; D may be TRBD2 (6 bases). The length of the CDR3 is 17 residues. From germline, CDR1 is LGHNA and CDR2 YSLEER. V lost 3 bases to trimming and J lost 5 bases, with 20 bases between them. CDR3 nucleotide sequence: TGCGCCAGCAGCCAGGAACCTAGTGGATGGGGGGAAAACATTCAGTACTTC. This encodes CASSQEPSGWGENIQYF.

DNA of the CDR3: TGTGCCAGCAGTGACCGTGGGACAGGGGGTTTAGGCAATTCACCCCTCCACTTT. It is translated as CASSDRGTGGLGNSPLHF. The gene calls are TRBV2 and TRBJ1-6; TRBD1 matches at 11 bases. The germline V gene encodes CDR1 SNHLY and CDR2 FYNNEI. The CDR3 loop spans 18 amino acids. V shed 3 bases and J 7 bases; nucleotides not matched to a gene: 11.

The chain carries TRBV7-2 and TRBJ2-1, with 15 bases matching TRBD2. The V gene's germline CDR1 is SGHTA and CDR2 FQGNSA. This CDR3 has 18 residues. V shed 4 bases, J shed 6 bases, and the junction held 10 bases outside the gene matches. The CDR3 sequence: CASSYLPGLAGGPNEQFF. CDR3 coding DNA: TGTGCCAGCAGCTACCTCCCGGGACTAGCGGGAGGACCCAATGAGCAGTTCTTC.

A single count supports this clone. This chain connects TRBV9 to TRBJ1-1, with D unclear. This CDR3 comprises 13 residues. CDR1 is SGDLS and CDR2 is YYNGEE in the germline V gene. V was clipped by 8 bases and J by 5 bases, with 16 bases between them. CDR3 DNA: TGTGCCAGTACCCTCGGCGAAGGAACTGAAGCTTTCTTT. As protein: CASTLGEGTEAFF.

This CDR3 reads CASSPEGGWLQETQYF. The CDR3 nucleotides read TGTGCCAGCAGCCCAGAAGGGGGATGGTTACAAGAGACCCAGTACTTC. The chain recombines TRBV14 with TRBJ2-5, with D possibly being TRBD1 (6 bases). The CDR3 has 16 amino acids. CDR1 and CDR2 (germline): SGHDN, FVKESK. V gave up 4 bases and J gave up 2 bases, with 17 bases separating them.

This chain joins TRBV5-6 and TRBJ1-5; 7 bases fit TRBD1. The length of the CDR3 is 16 residues. Germline V gene lookup returns CDR1 SGHDT and CDR2 YYEEEE. V trimming: 6 bases; J trimming: 1 base; junction bases outside the gene matches: 10. The CDR3 sequence: CASNSFGTESNQPQHF. CDR3 DNA sequence: TGTGCCAGCAACAGTTTCGGGACAGAAAGCAATCAGCCCCAGCATTTT.

The chain couples TRBV7-9 to TRBJ2-3; 12 positions agree with TRBD2. This CDR3 is built from 16 residues. J lost 2 bases, V lost 5 bases, and 5 bases had no gene match. Germline loops: CDR1 SEHNR, CDR2 FQNEAQ (reference sequence). CDR3 sequence reads: CASSTGTSGHTDTQYF. CDR3 in DNA: TGTGCCAGCAGCACCGGGACTAGCGGGCACACAGATACGCAGTATTTT.